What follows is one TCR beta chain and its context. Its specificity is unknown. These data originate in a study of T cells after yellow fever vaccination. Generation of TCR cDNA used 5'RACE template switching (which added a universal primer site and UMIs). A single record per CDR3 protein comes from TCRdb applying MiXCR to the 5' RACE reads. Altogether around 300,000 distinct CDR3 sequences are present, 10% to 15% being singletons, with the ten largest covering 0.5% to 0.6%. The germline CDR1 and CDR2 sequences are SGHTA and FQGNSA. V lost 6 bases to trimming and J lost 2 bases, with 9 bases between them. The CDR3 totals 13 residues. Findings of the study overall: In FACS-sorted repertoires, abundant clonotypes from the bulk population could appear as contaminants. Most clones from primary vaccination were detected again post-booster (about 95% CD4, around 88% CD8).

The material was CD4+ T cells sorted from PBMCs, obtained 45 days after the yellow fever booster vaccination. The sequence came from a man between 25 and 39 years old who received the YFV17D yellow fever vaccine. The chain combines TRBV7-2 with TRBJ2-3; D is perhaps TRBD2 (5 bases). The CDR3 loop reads CASRGLNTDTQYF. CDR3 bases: TGTGCCAGCAGAGGACTTAACACAGATACGCAGTATTTT.